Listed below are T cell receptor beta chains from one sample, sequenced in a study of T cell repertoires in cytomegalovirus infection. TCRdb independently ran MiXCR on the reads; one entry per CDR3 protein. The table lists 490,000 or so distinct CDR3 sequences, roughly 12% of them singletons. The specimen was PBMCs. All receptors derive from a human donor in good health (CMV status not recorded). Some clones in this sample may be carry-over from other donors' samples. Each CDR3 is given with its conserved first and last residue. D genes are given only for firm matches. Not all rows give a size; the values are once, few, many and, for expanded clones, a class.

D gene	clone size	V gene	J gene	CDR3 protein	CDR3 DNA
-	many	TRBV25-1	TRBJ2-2	CASEVTGELFF	TGTGCCAGCGAGGTTACCGGGGAGCTGTTTTTT
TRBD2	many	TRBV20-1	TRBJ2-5	CSARAAGDQETQYF	TGCAGTGCTAGGGCAGCGGGGGACCAAGAGACCCAGTACTTC
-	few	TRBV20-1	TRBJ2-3	CSAIPGSSSDTQYF	TGCAGTGCTATCCCAGGGTCGTCGTCAGATACGCAGTATTTT
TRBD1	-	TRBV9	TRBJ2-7	CASSAGQGRDEQYF	TGTGCCAGCAGCGCCGGACAGGGGCGCGACGAGCAGTACTTC
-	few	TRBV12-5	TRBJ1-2	CASGLVLRQVYGYTF	TGTGCTAGTGGTTTGGTACTCAGACAGGTCTATGGCTACACCTTC
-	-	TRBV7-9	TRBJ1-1	CASSLRDSEGDTEAFF	TGTGCCAGCAGCCTTAGAGACAGTGAGGGAGACACTGAAGCTTTCTTT
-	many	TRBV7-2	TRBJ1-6	CASSANRDKSWVGHHF	TGTGCCAGCAGCGCAAACCGGGACAAGTCGTGGGTTGGACACCACTTT
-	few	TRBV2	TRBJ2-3	CASRGDGPLRTDTQYF	TGTGCCAGCAGAGGGGACGGGCCCCTTAGGACAGATACGCAGTATTTT
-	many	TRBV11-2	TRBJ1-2	CASSQNGGNYGYTF	TGTGCCAGCAGCCAGAATGGGGGAAACTATGGCTACACCTTC
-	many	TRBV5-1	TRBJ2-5	CASSLDTRAQETQYF	TGCGCCAGCAGCTTGGATACAAGAGCCCAAGAGACCCAGTACTTC
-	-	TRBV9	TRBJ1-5	CASSIPRGDGQPQHF	TGTGCCAGCAGCATCCCCAGAGGGGATGGTCAGCCCCAGCATTTT
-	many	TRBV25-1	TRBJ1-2	CASSEPPGFAARLPTNYGYTF	TGTGCCAGCAGTGAACCCCCAGGGTTCGCGGCGCGACTACCAACTAACTATGGCTACACCTTC
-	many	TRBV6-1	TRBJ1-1	CASSEIGGMNTEAFF	TGTGCCAGCAGTGAAATCGGGGGGATGAACACTGAAGCTTTCTTT
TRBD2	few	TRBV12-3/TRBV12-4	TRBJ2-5	CASSSHSTSGKFRGNQETQYF	TGTGCCAGCAGTTCTCACTCGACTAGCGGGAAATTCCGGGGTAACCAAGAGACCCAGTACTTC
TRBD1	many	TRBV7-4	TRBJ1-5	CASSERQGPGQPQHF	TGTGCCAGCAGCGAACGACAGGGGCCCGGTCAGCCCCAGCATTTT
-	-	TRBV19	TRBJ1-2	CASSIPEGYGYTF	TGTGCCAGTAGTATCCCCGAGGGATATGGCTACACCTTC
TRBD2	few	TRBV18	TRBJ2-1	CASSIGLADRGEQFF	TGTGCCAGCTCAATCGGCCTAGCGGATAGGGGTGAGCAGTTCTTC
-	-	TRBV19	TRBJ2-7	CASSAAGQDLYEQYF	TGTGCCAGTAGTGCAGCAGGACAAGACCTCTACGAGCAGTACTTC
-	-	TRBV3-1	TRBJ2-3	CASSQGGIMTDTQYF	TGTGCCAGCAGCCAAGGTGGCATTATGACAGATACGCAGTATTTT
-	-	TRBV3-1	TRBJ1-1	CASSQDWLTEAFF	TGTGCCAGCAGCCAAGATTGGTTGACTGAAGCTTTCTTT
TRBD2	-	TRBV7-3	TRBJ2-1	CASSLNGGAIYNEQFF	TGTGCCAGCAGCTTAAACGGGGGGGCGATTTACAATGAGCAGTTCTTC
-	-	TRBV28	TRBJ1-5	CASSYGTSNQPQHF	TGTGCCAGCAGTTATGGGACAAGCAATCAGCCCCAGCATTTT
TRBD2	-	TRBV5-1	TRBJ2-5	CASSGGGHQETQYF	TGCGCCAGCAGTGGGGGGGGACACCAAGAGACCCAGTACTTC
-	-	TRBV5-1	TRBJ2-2	CASSFGAGVNTGELFF	TGCGCCAGCAGCTTTGGGGCAGGGGTGAACACCGGGGAGCTGTTTTTT
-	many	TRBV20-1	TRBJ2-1	CSALGGSYNEQFF	TGCAGTGCCCTGGGGGGCTCCTACAATGAGCAGTTCTTC
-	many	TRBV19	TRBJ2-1	CASSTWGSSYNEQFF	TGTGCCAGTAGTACCTGGGGGTCCTCCTACAATGAGCAGTTCTTC
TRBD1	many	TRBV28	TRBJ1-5	CASSFRGQGGQPQHF	TGTGCCAGCAGTTTCAGGGGACAGGGGGGTCAGCCCCAGCATTTT
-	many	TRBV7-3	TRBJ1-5	CASSLRPGEGNSNQPQHF	TGTGCCAGCAGCTTAAGGCCAGGGGAAGGGAATAGCAATCAGCCCCAGCATTTT
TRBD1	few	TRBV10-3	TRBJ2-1	CAIGGQGMGYNEQFF	TGTGCCATCGGAGGACAGGGGATGGGTTACAATGAGCAGTTCTTC
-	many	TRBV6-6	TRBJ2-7	CASSSPGFEQYF	TGTGCCAGCAGTTCCCCAGGGTTCGAGCAGTACTTC
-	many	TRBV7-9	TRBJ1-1	CASSATLLRAEAFF	TGTGCCAGCAGCGCGACGCTCCTACGCGCTGAAGCTTTCTTT
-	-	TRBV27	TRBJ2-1	CASSLAGYYNEQFF	TGTGCCAGCAGTTTAGCAGGGTACTACAATGAGCAGTTCTTC
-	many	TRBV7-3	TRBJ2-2	CASSLNPGELFF	TGTGCCAGCAGCCTAAACCCGGGGGAGCTGTTTTTT
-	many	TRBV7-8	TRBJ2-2	CASSLGWSILNTGELFF	TGTGCCAGCAGCTTAGGATGGTCTATCCTGAACACCGGGGAGCTGTTTTTT
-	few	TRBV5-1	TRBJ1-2	CASSDREGHYGYTF	TGCGCCAGCAGCGACAGAGAGGGGCACTATGGCTACACCTTC
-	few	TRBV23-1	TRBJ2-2	CASSSGGKNTGELFF	TGCGCCAGCAGTTCAGGGGGGAAGAACACCGGGGAGCTGTTTTTT
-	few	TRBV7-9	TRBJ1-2	CASTLMWGGLDGYTF	TGTGCCAGCACCCTCATGTGGGGGGGACTGGATGGCTACACCTTC
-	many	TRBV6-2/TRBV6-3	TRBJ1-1	CASSYLSKGEAFF	TGTGCCAGCAGTTACCTTTCGAAAGGAGAAGCTTTCTTT
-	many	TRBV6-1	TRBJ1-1	CASRTGGNTEAFF	TGTGCCAGCCGGACTGGGGGGAACACTGAAGCTTTCTTT
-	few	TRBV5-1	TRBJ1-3	CASSLNGDSGNTIYF	TGCGCCAGCAGCTTGAACGGGGACTCTGGAAACACCATATATTTT
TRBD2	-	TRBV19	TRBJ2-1	CASSMGGFTYNEQFF	TGTGCCAGTAGTATGGGAGGGTTCACCTACAATGAGCAGTTCTTC